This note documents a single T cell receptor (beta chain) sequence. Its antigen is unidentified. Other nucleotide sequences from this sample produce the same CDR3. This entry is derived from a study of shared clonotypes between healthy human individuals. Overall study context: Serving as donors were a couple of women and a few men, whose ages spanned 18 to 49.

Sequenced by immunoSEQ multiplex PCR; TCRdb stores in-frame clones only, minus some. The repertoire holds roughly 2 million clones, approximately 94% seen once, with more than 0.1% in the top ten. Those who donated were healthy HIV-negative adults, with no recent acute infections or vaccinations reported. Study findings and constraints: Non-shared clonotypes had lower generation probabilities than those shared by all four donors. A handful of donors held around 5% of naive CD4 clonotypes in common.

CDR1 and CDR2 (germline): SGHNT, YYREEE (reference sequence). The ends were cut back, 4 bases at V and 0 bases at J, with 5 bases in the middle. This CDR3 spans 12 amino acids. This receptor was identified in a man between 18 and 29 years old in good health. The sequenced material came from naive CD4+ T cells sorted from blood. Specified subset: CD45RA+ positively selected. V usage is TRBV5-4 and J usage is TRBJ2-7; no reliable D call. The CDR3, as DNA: TGTGCCAGCAGCAGGGACTCCTACGAGCAGTACTTC. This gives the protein CASSRDSYEQYF.